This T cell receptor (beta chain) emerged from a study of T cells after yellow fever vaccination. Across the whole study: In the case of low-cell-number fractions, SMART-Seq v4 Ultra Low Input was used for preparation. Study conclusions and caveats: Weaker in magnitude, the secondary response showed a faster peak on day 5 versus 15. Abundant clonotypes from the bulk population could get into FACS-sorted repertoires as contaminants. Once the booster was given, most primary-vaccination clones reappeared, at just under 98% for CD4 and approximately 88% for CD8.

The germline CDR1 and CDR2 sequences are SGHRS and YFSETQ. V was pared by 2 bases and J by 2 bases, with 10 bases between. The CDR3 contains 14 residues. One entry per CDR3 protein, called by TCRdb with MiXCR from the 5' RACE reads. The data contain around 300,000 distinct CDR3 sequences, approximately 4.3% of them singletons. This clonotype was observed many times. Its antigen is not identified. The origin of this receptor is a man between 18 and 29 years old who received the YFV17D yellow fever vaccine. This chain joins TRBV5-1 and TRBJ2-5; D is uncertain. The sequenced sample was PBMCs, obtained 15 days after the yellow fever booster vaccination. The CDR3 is CASSLTAAQETQYF. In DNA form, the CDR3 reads TGCGCCAGCAGCTTAACGGCGGCTCAAGAGACCCAGTACTTC.